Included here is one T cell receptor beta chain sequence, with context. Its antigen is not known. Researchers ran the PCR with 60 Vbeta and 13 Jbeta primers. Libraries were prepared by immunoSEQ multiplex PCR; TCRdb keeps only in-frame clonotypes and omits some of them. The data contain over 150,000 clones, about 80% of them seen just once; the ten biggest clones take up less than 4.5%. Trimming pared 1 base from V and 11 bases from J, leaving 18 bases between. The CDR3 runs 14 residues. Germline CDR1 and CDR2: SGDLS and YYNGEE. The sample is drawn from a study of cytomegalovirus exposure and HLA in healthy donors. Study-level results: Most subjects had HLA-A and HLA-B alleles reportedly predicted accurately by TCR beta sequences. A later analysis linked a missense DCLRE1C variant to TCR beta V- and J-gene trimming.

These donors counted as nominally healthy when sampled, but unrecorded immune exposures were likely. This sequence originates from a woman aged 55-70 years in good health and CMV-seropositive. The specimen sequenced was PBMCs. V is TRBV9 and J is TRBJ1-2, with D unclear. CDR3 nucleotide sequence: TGTGCCAGCAGCGTAAGGTTCCCGGGTGGAAGGTACACCTTC. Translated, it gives CASSVRFPGGRYTF.